One and the same sample provided the 15 T cell receptor beta chains below, sequenced in a study of regulatory T cells in long-lasting Graves disease. Researchers made TCR beta libraries by using iRepertoire HTBI primers and running Arm-PCR on CDR3 regions. TCRdb reanalysed the multiplex PCR reads using MiXCR and keeps one entry per CDR3 protein. The profile shows roughly 450,000 distinct CDR3 sequences, about 20% of them singletons. Sample time point: persistent/refractory GD, antithyroid drugs over 5 years with positive TRAb. With RNA extracted from PBMCs as input, the TCR library was made. The specimen was peripheral blood mononuclear cells (PBMCs), collected when the disease was refractory, from a patient treated with antithyroid drugs. The receptors stem from a female donor with Graves disease.

The table lists this clonotype with a few counts. This chain uses TRBV7-9 with TRBJ1-2, with 8 bases lining up with TRBD1. J was trimmed by 8 bases and V by 4 bases; bases with no gene match: 15. This CDR3 spans 16 amino acids. CDR1 is SEHNR, CDR2 FQNEAQ, per germline (reference sequence). The CDR3 is CASSSEIIQGDQGYTF. CDR3 nucleotide sequence: TGTGCCAGCAGCTCCGAGATAATACAGGGGGATCAGGGCTACACCTTC.

The chain joins TRBV5-1 to TRBJ1-6; D is unclear. Germline lookup yields CDR1 SGHRS and CDR2 YFSETQ. The CDR3 spans 15 residues. V was pared by 2 bases and J by 0 bases, with 6 bases between. The CDR3: CASSLMDSYNSPLHF. The CDR3 DNA follows: TGCGCCAGCAGCTTAATGGACTCCTATAATTCACCCCTCCACTTT.

The V and J genes are TRBV7-2 and TRBJ2-7, with D possibly being TRBD1 or TRBD2 (6 bases each). The CDR3 runs to 15 residues. V lost 6 bases and J 6 bases, leaving 21 bases between the germline ends. From germline, CDR1 is SGHTA and CDR2 FQGNSA. CDR3: CASSQFSGGTPEQYF. The CDR3 DNA reads as TGTGCCAGCAGTCAGTTTTCTGGCGGGACACCCGAGCAGTACTTC. The variable domain in full, with the rest retrieved from reference TRBV7-2 and TRBJ2-7, is GAGVSQSPSNKVTEKGKDVELRCDPISGHTALYWYRQSLGQGLEFLIYFQGNSAPDKSGLPSDRFSAERTGGSVSTLTIQRTQQEDSAVYLCASSQFSGGTPEQYFGPGTRLTVT.

This clonotype occurred many times. The genes are TRBV6-2 or TRBV6-3 and TRBJ2-7, with 8 bases lining up with TRBD1. This CDR3 region has 15 residues. Germline V gene sequence: CDR1 MNHEY, CDR2 SVGEGT. V dropped 3 bases and J dropped 0; count of bases not matched to a gene: 4. The CDR3 DNA follows: TGTGCCAGCAGTTATCAGGGGGCCGGCTCCTACGAGCAGTACTTC. This codes for CASSYQGAGSYEQYF.

The chain links TRBV30 to TRBJ2-7; TRBD2 matches at 11 bases. This CDR3 has 15 amino acids. Unmatched junction bases numbered 8, after V lost 3 bases and J lost 4 bases. Germline CDR1 is GTSNPN and CDR2 is SVGIG (reference sequence). The CDR3 sequence: CAWSPGLAVSYEQYF. For the CDR3, the DNA is TGTGCCTGGAGCCCGGGACTAGCGGTTTCTTACGAGCAGTACTTC.

This chain links TRBV27 with TRBJ2-3, with TRBD2 identical over 9 bases. This CDR3 comprises 17 residues. Germline V gene lookup returns CDR1 MNHEY and CDR2 SMNVEV (reference sequence). Unmatched junction bases numbered 12, after V lost 4 bases and J lost 4 bases. CDR3 residues: CASSSGRLAGIPDTQYF. The CDR3 DNA reads TGTGCCAGCAGTTCCGGTCGGCTAGCGGGAATCCCAGATACGCAGTATTTT.

This rearrangement joins TRBV7-3 to TRBJ2-7, with D perhaps assigned TRBD1 or TRBD2 (5 bases each). The CDR3 has 14 residues. The V end was cut by 3 bases, the J end by 8 bases, with 17 bases between. Germline V gene lookup returns CDR1 SGHTA and CDR2 FQGTGA. For the CDR3, the DNA is TGTGCCAGCAGCTTCACCGGGACCCCGTACCAGCAGTACTTC. Protein: CASSFTGTPYQQYF.

This clonotype was recorded a few times. The chain has TRBV20-1 and TRBJ2-7; 10 bases line up with TRBD1. Trimming removed 6 bases from V and 5 bases from J; junction bases left unmatched: 13. Per the germline V gene, CDR1 is DFQATT and CDR2 is SNEGSKA (reference sequence). The CDR3 covers 15 residues. The CDR3 loop is CSAGTGGTGVHEQYF. The CDR3 DNA reads as TGCAGTGCCGGAACCGGCGGGACAGGGGTTCACGAGCAGTACTTC.

This clonotype was seen more than once but under ten times. V usage is TRBV30 and J usage is TRBJ1-2; D not resolved. The CDR3 extends over 12 amino acids. V lost 7 bases and J 1 base, leaving 10 bases between the germline ends. Per germline, CDR1 GTSNPN and CDR2 SVGIG (reference sequence). In DNA, the CDR3 is TGTGCCTCGGACCGAAATAACTATGGCTACACCTTC. Encoded protein: CASDRNNYGYTF.

The chain is built from TRBV2 and TRBJ2-1; D remains unclear. Germline assignment: CDR1 SNHLY and CDR2 FYNNEI. The CDR3 loop spans 10 amino acids. The V gene lost 4 bases and the J gene lost 7 bases, with 2 bases spanning the gap. The CDR3 loop reads CASSVNEQFF. DNA of the CDR3: TGTGCCAGCAGTGTTAATGAGCAGTTCTTC.

CDR3 DNA sequence: TGTGCCAGTAGTATCGGGACAGGGGCCTACGAGCAGTACTTC. Encoded protein: CASSIGTGAYEQYF. The chain has TRBV19 and TRBJ2-7, with TRBD1 matching 10 bases. V lost 3 bases, J lost 2 bases, and 1 base stayed unmatched. Germline V gene sequence: CDR1 LNHDA, CDR2 SQIVND (reference sequence). The CDR3 is 14 residues long.

This clonotype was seen a few times. The rearrangement uses TRBV30 and TRBJ1-2, with no clear D. The CDR3 has 10 residues. Per the germline V gene, CDR1 is GTSNPN and CDR2 is SVGIG (reference sequence). V was clipped by 1 base and J by 5 bases, with 2 bases between them. DNA for the CDR3: TGTGCCTGGAGTGCTTATGGCTACACCTTC. Encoded protein: CAWSAYGYTF.

The gene calls are TRBV7-4 and TRBJ2-5, with D perhaps TRBD1 (6 bases). Looked up from germline, CDR1 is SGHVT and CDR2 is SQSDAQ. V was shortened by 4 bases and J by 1 base, with 10 bases between the two germline ends. This CDR3 has 14 amino acids. In DNA form, the CDR3 reads TGTGCCAGCAGCTCCCGGACAGTCCAAGAGACCCAGTACTTC. Amino acid sequence: CASSSRTVQETQYF.

J is TRBJ1-1 and V is TRBV20-1; 12 nucleotides line up with TRBD1. The V and J ends lost 1 base and 1 base, in that order; junction bases with no gene match: 4. CDR1 is DFQATT and CDR2 is SNEGSKA in the germline V gene (reference sequence). This CDR3 comprises 16 residues. This chain's CDR3 is CSARVGTGGQNTEAFF. The CDR3, as DNA: TGCAGTGCTAGAGTTGGGACAGGGGGCCAGAACACTGAAGCTTTCTTT.

This clonotype appeared many times. This chain connects TRBV27 to TRBJ1-1; D is ambiguous. The V gene's germline CDR1 is MNHEY and CDR2 SMNVEV (reference sequence). The CDR3 is 14 residues long. V lost 5 bases, J lost 4 bases, and 14 bases lay in between. The CDR3 sequence: CASSLLGSGTEAFF. CDR3 nucleotides: TGTGCCAGCAGTCTTTTGGGGTCGGGCACTGAAGCTTTCTTT.